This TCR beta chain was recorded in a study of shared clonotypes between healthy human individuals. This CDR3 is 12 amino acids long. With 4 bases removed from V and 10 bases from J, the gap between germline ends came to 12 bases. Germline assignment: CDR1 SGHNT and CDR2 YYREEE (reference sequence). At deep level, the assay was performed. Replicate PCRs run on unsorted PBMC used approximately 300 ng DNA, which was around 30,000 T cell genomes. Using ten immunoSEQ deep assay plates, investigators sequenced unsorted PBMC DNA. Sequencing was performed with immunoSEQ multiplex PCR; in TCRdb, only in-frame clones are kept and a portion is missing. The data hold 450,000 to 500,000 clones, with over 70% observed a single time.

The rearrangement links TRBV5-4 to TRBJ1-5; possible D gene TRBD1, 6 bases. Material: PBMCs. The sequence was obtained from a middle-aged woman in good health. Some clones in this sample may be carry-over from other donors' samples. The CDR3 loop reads CASSQDSGPQHF. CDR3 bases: TGTGCCAGCAGCCAGGACAGTGGCCCCCAGCATTTT.